This TCR beta chain was observed in a study of circulating and synovial CD4+ cells in juvenile arthritis. Germline values: CDR1 MNHEY, CDR2 SVGAGI. The V and J ends lost 0 bases and 3 bases respectively, with 6 bases between them. This CDR3 region has 13 residues. Overall study findings and caveats: These blood cells shared more CDR3 sequences with synovium than bulk blood. These repertoires were less diverse than bulk blood CD4 repertoires.

As concerns this clone: The antigen is not known.

The method was immunoSEQ multiplex PCR; TCRdb's version includes in-frame clones alone and lacks a portion of them. The sample yields fewer than 40,000 clones, 80% to 95% seen once. The sequencing input was CD4+ T cells from blood. This chain connects TRBV6-5 to TRBJ2-7; D unresolved. This receptor was taken from a human donor with juvenile idiopathic arthritis. The CDR3 loop is CASSYSNNYEQYF. The CDR3 region has the DNA TGTGCCAGCAGTTACTCTAACAACTACGAGCAGTACTTC.